The T cell receptor beta chain under discussion was sequenced for a study of T cell changes during pregnancy in multiple sclerosis. Data came from immunoSEQ multiplex PCR; TCRdb stores just in-frame clones and leaves some out. The data show under 75,000 clones, about nine tenths seen once. CDR3 length: 13 amino acids. The V end was cut by 0 bases, the J end by 4 bases, with 6 bases between. Per germline, CDR1 SEHNR and CDR2 FQNEAQ (reference sequence). The sequences come from CD4+ T cells from peripheral blood mononuclear cells, collected after pregnancy. V gene TRBV7-9 combines with J gene TRBJ1-2; D remains ambiguous. This receptor was obtained from a female donor with multiple sclerosis, enrolled in a pregnancy study. This CDR3 reads CASSLAGSYGYTF. The CDR3, as DNA: TGTGCCAGCAGCTTAGCAGGGAGCTATGGCTACACCTTC.